This T cell receptor (beta chain) emerged from a study of cytomegalovirus exposure and HLA in healthy donors. TCRdb keeps only in-frame clones here, not all; method: immunoSEQ multiplex PCR. The sample consists of around 150,000 clones, about 91% of them appearing once. Germline V gives CDR1 MDHEN, CDR2 SYDVKM. V dropped 6 bases and J dropped 0 bases, with 12 bases sitting between them. The CDR3 consists of 16 residues. The sequence came from a woman younger than 35 in good health and CMV-seropositive. The V gene is TRBV28, the J gene TRBJ2-6, with a weak D call TRBD1 (6 bases). The sample was PBMCs. CDR3 DNA: TGTGCCAGCAGCCTATTAGGGGGCTCTGGGGCCAACGTCCTGACTTTC. It specifies CASSLLGGSGANVLTF.